This T cell receptor beta chain appears in the sequencing data of a study of T cell responses to AZD1222 COVID-19 vaccine. The study's findings and limits: After two AZD1222 doses, spike-specific TCR breadth and depth rose versus day 0. Close to half of spike-specific TCRs reportedly recognize unmutated variant regions.

Trimming took 8 bases from V and 0 from J, leaving 38 bases between them. The germline CDR1 and CDR2 sequences are MNHEY and SMNVEV (reference sequence). This CDR3 has 23 residues. The method was immunoSEQ multiplex PCR; TCRdb's version includes in-frame clones alone and lacks a portion of them. The table includes 200,000 or so clones, around 90% detected once. Worth noting for this clone: No antigen is known for it.

The origin of this receptor is an adult in good health. The sample in question was peripheral blood, obtained on day 0 of AZD1222 vaccination. This chain links TRBV27 with TRBJ1-5, with D unclear. In DNA form, the CDR3 reads TGTGCCAGCCCGTGCGAAACTTCCCACGGGTCCATTGTTCTGATCAATAGCAATCAGCCCCAGCATTTT. Translation: CASPCETSHGSIVLINSNQPQHF.